These 16 T cell receptor beta chains came from one sample sequenced in a study of regulatory T cells in long-lasting Graves disease. Specified time point: newly diagnosed GD, antithyroid drugs for less than 3 months. Extracted RNA from PBMCs served as the source of the TCR library. Construction of the TCR beta libraries employed iRepertoire HTBI primers in conjunction with Arm-PCR of CDR3 regions. From the multiplex PCR reads, TCRdb called clonotypes with MiXCR, one entry per CDR3 protein. The sample lists some 490,000 distinct CDR3 sequences, about 12% occurring once. This sample also belongs to another study, concerning T cells in Graves' hyperthyroidism and ophthalmopathy.

Sequencing was performed on peripheral blood mononuclear cells (PBMCs), taken at new diagnosis, from a patient treated with antithyroid drugs. Every receptor here comes from a woman aged 25 to 45 with Graves disease.

This clonotype has at least ten counts. The chain combines TRBV6-2 or TRBV6-3 with TRBJ2-7; TRBD1 agrees at 9 bases. Germline V gene lookup returns CDR1 MNHEY and CDR2 SVGEGT. With 9 bases clipped from V and 1 base from J, the junction kept 13 bases outside the gene matches. The CDR3 consists of 16 residues. The CDR3 nucleotides read TGTGCCAGTGCCCTCTTCGGGACAGGGTTATCCTACGAGCAGTACTTC. Translating it yields CASALFGTGLSYEQYF.

This clonotype has a count of ten or more. V usage is TRBV30 and J usage is TRBJ2-1; 9 bases are shared with TRBD2. The CDR3 sequence is 14 residues long. The J segment lost 4 bases and the V segment lost 4 bases, leaving 5 bases of the junction unmatched. Germline V gene data show CDR1 as GTSNPN and CDR2 as SVGIG (reference sequence). As DNA, the CDR3 is TGTGCCTGGAACCCGGGACTAGCATACAATGAGCAGTTCTTC. This translates into CAWNPGLAYNEQFF.

This clonotype showed up just a few times. This chain links TRBV10-1 with TRBJ2-1; 8 bases fit TRBD2. V lost 3 bases to trimming and J lost 0 bases; unmatched junction nucleotides: 7. CDR3 size: 17 residues. Germline V gives CDR1 WNHNN, CDR2 SYGVQD (reference sequence). CDR3 amino acids: CASSDTSGSYSYNEQFF. In DNA form, the CDR3 reads TGCGCCAGCAGTGATACGAGCGGGAGCTACTCCTACAATGAGCAGTTCTTC.

J is TRBJ2-7 and V is TRBV28; D is possibly TRBD2 (6 bases). Trimming removed 5 bases from V and 3 bases from J, with 20 bases in between. This CDR3 is 16 amino acids long. Per the germline V gene, CDR1 is MDHEN and CDR2 is SYDVKM. CDR3 nucleotides: TGTGCCAGCAGTCTCAGGAGGGGTAGCGGCCTCTACGAGCAGTACTTC. Translation: CASSLRRGSGLYEQYF.

This clonotype was seen many times. CDR3: CASGGGAYYGYTF. DNA for the CDR3: TGTGCTAGTGGCGGGGGGGCGTACTATGGCTACACCTTC. The rearrangement joins TRBV12-5 to TRBJ1-2; maybe TRBD1 (6 bases). Germline assignment: CDR1 LGHNT and CDR2 FRNRAP. Trimming left V 6 bases short and J 3 bases short, with 11 bases between. The CDR3 extends over 13 amino acids.

There are many counts of this clonotype. The rearrangement uses TRBV20-1 and TRBJ2-7; 10 bases agree with TRBD2. V lost 2 bases and J lost 3; bases outside the gene matches: 7. Germline-derived CDR1 and CDR2 are DFQATT and SNEGSKA (reference sequence). The CDR3 length is 15 residues. CDR3 DNA: TGCAGTGCTAGACCGAGACTAGCGGGTCGCTACGAGCAGTACTTC. Translation: CSARPRLAGRYEQYF.

The table lists this clonotype with many counts. The rearrangement uses TRBV2 and TRBJ1-1; possible D gene TRBD1, 5 bases. CDR3 length: 14 residues. V lost 7 bases to trimming and J lost 8 bases, with 20 bases between them. CDR1 is SNHLY, CDR2 FYNNEI, per germline. In DNA, the CDR3 is TGTGCCAGCACCAAATCCGACAGACGCTCGGAAGCTTTCTTT. Its protein product is CASTKSDRRSEAFF.

DNA of the CDR3: TGTGCCAGCTCACCACCTCTTCGGACTGAAGCTTTCTTT. Protein: CASSPPLRTEAFF. This sequence joins TRBV18 and TRBJ1-1; D gene unclear. Germline CDR1 reads KGHSH; CDR2 reads LQKENI. The CDR3 runs 13 residues. V shed 0 bases and J shed 5 bases, with 7 bases lying between them. Filled out from reference TRBV18 and TRBJ1-1, the complete variable domain reads NAGVMQNPRHLVRRRGQEARLRCSPMKGHSHVYWYRQLPEEGLKFMVYLQKENIIDESGMPKERFSAEFPKEGPSILRIQQVVRGDSAAYFCASSPPLRTEAFFGQGTRLTVV.

This clonotype turned up a few times. This chain connects TRBV4-1 to TRBJ2-1; 7 nucleotides agree with TRBD1. V lost 1 base, J lost 0 bases, and 9 bases stayed unmatched. The V gene's germline CDR1 is MGHRA and CDR2 YSYEKL. The CDR3 runs to 18 residues. The CDR3 coding sequence is TGCGCCAGCAGCCAAGTAGGGAACAGGGGAAGCTCCTACAATGAGCAGTTCTTC. It translates to CASSQVGNRGSSYNEQFF.

This clonotype was observed many times. The J gene is TRBJ2-3, the V gene TRBV6-2 or TRBV6-3; the D is unclear. Germline V gene lookup returns CDR1 MNHEY and CDR2 SVGEGT. Trimming removed 2 bases at V and 4 bases at J, with 1 base between. CDR3 length: 11 amino acids. In DNA form, the CDR3 reads TGTGCCAGCAGTTACCCAGATACGCAGTATTTT. Protein: CASSYPDTQYF.

This clonotype was picked up many times. J is TRBJ2-3 and V is TRBV15; 11 bases align to TRBD1. From germline, CDR1 is LNHNV and CDR2 YYDKDF (reference sequence). The CDR3 contains 16 residues. Germline trimming cut 3 bases from V and 4 bases from J; bases unmatched to any gene: 6. This chain's CDR3 is CATSRSPGQGADTQYF. The CDR3 DNA sequence: TGTGCCACCAGCAGGTCACCGGGACAGGGGGCAGATACGCAGTATTTT.

This clonotype was counted only a few times. The chain combines TRBV28 with TRBJ2-1; TRBD1 or TRBD2 may be the D gene (6 bases each). Trimming stripped 2 bases from V and 4 bases from J, with 12 bases between. Germline values: CDR1 MDHEN, CDR2 SYDVKM. The CDR3 is 15 amino acids. The CDR3 reads CASSLRGLFYNEQFF. CDR3 coding DNA: TGTGCCAGCAGTTTACGGGGGCTTTTTTACAATGAGCAGTTCTTC.

As to this clonotype: Given a far larger clone just one base away, this is likely a sequencing read error. V gene TRBV7-8 combines with J gene TRBJ2-1, with 7 bases that match TRBD1. The V and J ends lost 3 bases and 5 bases, in that order; junction bases with no gene match: 7. Germline V CDR1 and CDR2: SGHVS, FQNEAQ. The CDR3 contains 15 residues. The CDR3 DNA reads TGTGCCAGCAGCTTTTCCGGGACAGACAACAATGAGCAGTTCTTC. Amino acid sequence: CASSFSGTDNNEQFF.

This clonotype appeared many times. CDR3 amino acids: CASSFLGTGGNGYTF. In DNA, the CDR3 is TGTGCCAGCAGTTTCCTCGGGACAGGGGGAAATGGCTACACCTTC. The chain combines TRBV27 with TRBJ1-2; 11 nucleotides agree with TRBD1. V shed 3 bases and J 6 bases; nucleotides not matched to a gene: 6. The germline gives CDR1 MNHEY, CDR2 SMNVEV (reference sequence). The CDR3 covers 15 residues.

This clonotype appeared many times. The CDR3 sequence: CASSLFGRGARAFF. In nucleotides, the CDR3 is TGTGCCAGCAGCTTATTTGGTAGGGGGGCTAGAGCTTTCTTT. J is TRBJ1-1 and V is TRBV7-3; possibly TRBD1 for D (6 bases). Germline CDR1 SGHTA, CDR2 FQGTGA. V was pared by 2 bases and J by 10 bases, with 17 bases between. This CDR3 has 14 amino acids. The full variable domain, its missing parts supplied by reference TRBV7-3 and TRBJ1-1, is GAGVSQTPSNKVTEKGKYVELRCDPISGHTALYWYRQSLGQGPEFLIYFQGTGAADDSGLPNDRFFAVRPEGSVSTLKIQRTERGDSAVYLCASSLFGRGARAFFGQGTRLTVV.

This clonotype was observed many times. The chain links TRBV11-2 to TRBJ2-1, with 7 bases lining up with TRBD2. CDR3 length: 16 amino acids. J gave up 3 bases and V 4 bases, and 9 bases lay outside the gene matches. Germline V gives CDR1 SGHAT, CDR2 FQNNGV. The CDR3 DNA reads TGTGCCAGCAGCTCCATACTAGCGACACTCTACAATGAGCAGTTCTTC. Its protein product is CASSSILATLYNEQFF.